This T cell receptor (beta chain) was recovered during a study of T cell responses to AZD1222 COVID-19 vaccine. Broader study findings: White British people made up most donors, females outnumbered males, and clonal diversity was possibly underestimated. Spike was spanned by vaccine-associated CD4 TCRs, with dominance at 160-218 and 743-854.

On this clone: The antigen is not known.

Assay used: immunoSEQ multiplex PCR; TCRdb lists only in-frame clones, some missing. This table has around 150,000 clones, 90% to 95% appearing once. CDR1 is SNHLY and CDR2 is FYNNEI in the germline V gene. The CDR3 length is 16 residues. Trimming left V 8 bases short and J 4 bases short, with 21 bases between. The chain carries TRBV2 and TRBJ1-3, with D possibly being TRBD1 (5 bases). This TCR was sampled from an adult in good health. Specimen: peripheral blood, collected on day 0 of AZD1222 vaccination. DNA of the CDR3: TGTGCCAGCCCTGATCCGGGGGACGGAAGGGGAAACACCATATATTTT. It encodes CASPDPGDGRGNTIYF.